This T cell receptor beta chain was identified during a study of cytomegalovirus exposure and HLA in healthy donors. Per germline, CDR1 MDHEN and CDR2 SYDVKM. The V and J ends lost 5 bases and 5 bases respectively, with 9 bases between them. The CDR3 extends over 12 amino acids. About this clone: Its antigen is currently unknown.

Whole-study findings and limits: TCR beta chains associated with HLA were, in a later analysis, more clonally expanded than equally common others. In a later analysis, V- and J-gene trimming of beta chains associated with a DCLRE1C missense variant, replicated independently.

The PCR made use of 60 Vbeta and 13 Jbeta primers. Assay: immunoSEQ multiplex PCR; the TCRdb copy retains only in-frame clones and omits some. Of roughly 150,000 clones detected, roughly four fifths appear once; the ten largest clones hold over 1.1%. The origin of this receptor is a man aged 18-30 years in good health and CMV-seronegative. Sequenced material: PBMCs. The chain carries TRBV28 and TRBJ1-1; D unresolved. CDR3 sequence: CASSIRGTEAFF. The CDR3 nucleotides read TGTGCCAGCAGTATCCGGGGAACTGAAGCTTTCTTT. The full variable domain, with the rest looked up from reference TRBV28 and TRBJ1-1, is DVKVTQSSRYLVKRTGEKVFLECVQDMDHENMFWYRQDPGLGLRLIYFSYDVKMKEKGDIPEGYSVSREKKERFSLILESASTNQTSMYLCASSIRGTEAFFGQGTRLTVV.